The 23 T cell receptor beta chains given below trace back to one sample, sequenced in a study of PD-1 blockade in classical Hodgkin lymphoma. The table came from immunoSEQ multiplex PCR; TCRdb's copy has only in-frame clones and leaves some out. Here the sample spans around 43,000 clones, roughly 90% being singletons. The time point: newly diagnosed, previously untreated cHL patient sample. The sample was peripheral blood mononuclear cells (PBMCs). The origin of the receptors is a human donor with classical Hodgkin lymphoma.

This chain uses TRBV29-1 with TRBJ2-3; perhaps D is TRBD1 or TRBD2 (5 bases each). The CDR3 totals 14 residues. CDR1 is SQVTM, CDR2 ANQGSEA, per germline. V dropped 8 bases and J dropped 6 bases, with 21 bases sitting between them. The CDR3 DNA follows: TGCAGCTTAAGTCTAGCTATGGGGGAGGATACGCAGTATTTT. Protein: CSLSLAMGEDTQYF.

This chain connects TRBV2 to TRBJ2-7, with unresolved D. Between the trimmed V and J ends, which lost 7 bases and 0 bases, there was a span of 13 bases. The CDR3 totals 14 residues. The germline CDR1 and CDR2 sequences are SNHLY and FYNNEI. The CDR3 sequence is CASKLTFNSYEQYF. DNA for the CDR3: TGTGCCAGCAAGTTGACTTTCAACTCCTACGAGCAGTACTTC. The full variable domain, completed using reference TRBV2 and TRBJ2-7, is EPEVTQTPSHQVTQMGQEVILRCVPISNHLYFYWYRQILGQKVEFLVSFYNNEISEKSEIFDDQFSVERPDGSNFTLKIRSTKLEDSAMYFCASKLTFNSYEQYFGPGTRLTVT.

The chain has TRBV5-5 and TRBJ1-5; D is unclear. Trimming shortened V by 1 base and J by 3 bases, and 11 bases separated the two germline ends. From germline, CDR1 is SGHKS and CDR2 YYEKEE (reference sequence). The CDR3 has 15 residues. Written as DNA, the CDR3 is TGTGCCAGCAGCTTGTTCACAGAACTCAATCAGCCCCAGCATTTT. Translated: CASSLFTELNQPQHF.

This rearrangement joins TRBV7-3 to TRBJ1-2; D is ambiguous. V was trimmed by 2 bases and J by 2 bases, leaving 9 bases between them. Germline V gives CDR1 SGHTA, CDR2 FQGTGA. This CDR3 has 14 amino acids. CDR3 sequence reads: CASSLYAINYGYTF. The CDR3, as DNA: TGTGCCAGCAGCTTATACGCAATAAACTATGGCTACACCTTC.

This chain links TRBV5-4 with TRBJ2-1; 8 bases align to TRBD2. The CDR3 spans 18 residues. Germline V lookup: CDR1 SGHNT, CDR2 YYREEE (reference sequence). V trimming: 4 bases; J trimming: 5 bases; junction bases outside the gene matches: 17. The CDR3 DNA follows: TGTGCCAGCAGCCATCCAACATTGACTAGCGCACAGAACAATGAGCAGTTCTTC. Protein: CASSHPTLTSAQNNEQFF.

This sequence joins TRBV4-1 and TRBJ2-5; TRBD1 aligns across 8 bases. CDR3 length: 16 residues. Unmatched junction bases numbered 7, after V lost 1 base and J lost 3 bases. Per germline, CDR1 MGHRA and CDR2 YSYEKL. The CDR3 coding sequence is TGCGCCAGCAGCCAAGCTCGCATACAGGGGGAAGAGACCCAGTACTTC. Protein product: CASSQARIQGEETQYF.

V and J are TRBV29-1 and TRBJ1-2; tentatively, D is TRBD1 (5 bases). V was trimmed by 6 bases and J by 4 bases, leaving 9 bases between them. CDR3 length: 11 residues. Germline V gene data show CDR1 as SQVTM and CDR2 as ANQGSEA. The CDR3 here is CSVQDPYGYTF. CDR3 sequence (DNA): TGCAGCGTACAGGATCCCTATGGCTACACCTTC.

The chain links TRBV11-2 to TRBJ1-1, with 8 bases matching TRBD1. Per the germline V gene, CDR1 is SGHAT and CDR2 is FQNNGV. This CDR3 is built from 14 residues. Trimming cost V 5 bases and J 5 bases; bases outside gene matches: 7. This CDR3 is CASSATRGRTEAFF. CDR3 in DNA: TGTGCCAGCAGCGCCACCAGGGGGCGGACTGAAGCTTTCTTT.

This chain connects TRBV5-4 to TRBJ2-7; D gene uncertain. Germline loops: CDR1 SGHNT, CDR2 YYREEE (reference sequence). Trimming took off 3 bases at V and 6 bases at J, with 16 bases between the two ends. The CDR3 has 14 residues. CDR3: CASSSGPGGLEQYF. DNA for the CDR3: TGTGCCAGCAGCTCCGGGCCCGGCGGCCTCGAGCAGTACTTC.

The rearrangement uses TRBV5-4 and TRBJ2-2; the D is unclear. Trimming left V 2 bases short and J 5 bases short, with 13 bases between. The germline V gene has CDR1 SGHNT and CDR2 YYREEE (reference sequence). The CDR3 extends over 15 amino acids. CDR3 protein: CASSFRQAVTGELFF. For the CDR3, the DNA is TGTGCCAGCAGCTTTCGGCAGGCGGTAACCGGGGAGCTGTTTTTT.

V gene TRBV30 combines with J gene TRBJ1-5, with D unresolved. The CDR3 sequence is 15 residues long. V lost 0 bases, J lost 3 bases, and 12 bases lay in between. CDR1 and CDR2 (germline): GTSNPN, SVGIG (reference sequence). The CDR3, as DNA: TGTGCCTGGAGTGTTATGGGTAGGGTCAATCAGCCCCAGCATTTT. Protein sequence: CAWSVMGRVNQPQHF.

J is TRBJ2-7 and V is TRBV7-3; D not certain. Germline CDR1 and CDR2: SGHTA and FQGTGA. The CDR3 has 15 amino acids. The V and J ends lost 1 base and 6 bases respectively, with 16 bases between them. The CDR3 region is CASSLKTASQSEQYF. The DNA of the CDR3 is TGTGCCAGCAGCTTAAAGACGGCCTCACAAAGCGAGCAGTACTTC.

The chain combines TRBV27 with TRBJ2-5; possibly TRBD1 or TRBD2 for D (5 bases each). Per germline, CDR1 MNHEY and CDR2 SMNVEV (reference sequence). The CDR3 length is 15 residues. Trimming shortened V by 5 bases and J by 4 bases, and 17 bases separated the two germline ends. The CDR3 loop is CASSLGRASLETQYF. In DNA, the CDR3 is TGTGCCAGCAGTCTGGGACGTGCCTCCCTAGAGACCCAGTACTTC.

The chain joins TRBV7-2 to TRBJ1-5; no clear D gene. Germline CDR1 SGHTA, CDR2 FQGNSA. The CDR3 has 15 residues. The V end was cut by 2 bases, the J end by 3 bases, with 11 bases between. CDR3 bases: TGTGCCAGCAGCTTATGGGGAGTGGACAATCAGCCCCAGCATTTT. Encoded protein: CASSLWGVDNQPQHF.

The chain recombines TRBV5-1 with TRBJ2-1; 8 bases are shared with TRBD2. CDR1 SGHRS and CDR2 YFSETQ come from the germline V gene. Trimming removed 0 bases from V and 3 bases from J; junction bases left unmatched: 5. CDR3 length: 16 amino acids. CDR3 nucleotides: TGCGCCAGCAGCTTGGCAGGACTAGCAGTCTACAATGAGCAGTTCTTC. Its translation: CASSLAGLAVYNEQFF.

CDR3 nucleotides: TGTGCCAGTAGCTCGGACAGTAGCACTGAAGCTTTCTTT. It yields the protein CASSSDSSTEAFF. The chain couples TRBV19 to TRBJ1-1, with D tentatively TRBD1 (6 bases). CDR1 is LNHDA and CDR2 is SQIVND in the germline V gene (reference sequence). CDR3 size: 13 residues. V lost 6 bases and J lost 4, with 12 bases in between.

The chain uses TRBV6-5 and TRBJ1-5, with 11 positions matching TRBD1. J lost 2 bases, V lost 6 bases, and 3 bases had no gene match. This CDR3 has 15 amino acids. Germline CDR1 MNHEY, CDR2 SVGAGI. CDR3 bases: TGTGCCAGCAGCCGGGACAGGGGGGGCAATCAGCCCCAGCATTTT. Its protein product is CASSRDRGGNQPQHF.

This CDR3 reads CASSIVLGGTDTQYF. The CDR3 region has the DNA TGTGCCAGTAGTATAGTACTGGGGGGGACAGATACGCAGTATTTT. The rearrangement joins TRBV19 to TRBJ2-3; 7 nucleotides match TRBD2. Germline V gives CDR1 LNHDA, CDR2 SQIVND (reference sequence). The CDR3 spans 15 residues. The V gene end was trimmed by 1 base and the J gene end by 3 bases; junction bases not matched to a gene: 4. Looking up the rest from reference TRBV19 and TRBJ2-3 gives the full variable domain: DGGITQSPKYLFRKEGQNVTLSCEQNLNHDAMYWYRQDPGQGLRLIYYSQIVNDFQKGDIAEGYSVSREKKESFPLTVTSAQKNPTAFYLCASSIVLGGTDTQYFGPGTRLTVL.

The CDR3 loop is CASSLGPANEKLFF. The CDR3, as DNA: TGTGCCAGTAGTCTAGGCCCAGCTAATGAAAAACTGTTTTTT. The chain joins TRBV19 to TRBJ1-4; D is unresolved. This CDR3 is built from 14 residues. Germline-derived CDR1 and CDR2 are LNHDA and SQIVND (reference sequence). V gave up 5 bases and J gave up 3 bases, with 10 bases separating them.

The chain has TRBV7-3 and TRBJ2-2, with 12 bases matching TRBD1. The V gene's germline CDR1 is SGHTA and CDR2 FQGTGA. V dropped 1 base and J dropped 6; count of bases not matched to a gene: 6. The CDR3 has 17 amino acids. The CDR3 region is CASSLRPGQGASGELFF. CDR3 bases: TGTGCCAGCAGCTTAAGACCGGGACAGGGGGCCTCCGGGGAGCTGTTTTTT.

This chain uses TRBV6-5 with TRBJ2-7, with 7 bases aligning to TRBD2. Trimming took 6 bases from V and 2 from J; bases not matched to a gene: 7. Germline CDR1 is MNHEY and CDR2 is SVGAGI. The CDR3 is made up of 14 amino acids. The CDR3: CASRLASGTYEQYF. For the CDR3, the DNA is TGTGCCAGCAGGCTGGCTAGCGGAACCTACGAGCAGTACTTC.

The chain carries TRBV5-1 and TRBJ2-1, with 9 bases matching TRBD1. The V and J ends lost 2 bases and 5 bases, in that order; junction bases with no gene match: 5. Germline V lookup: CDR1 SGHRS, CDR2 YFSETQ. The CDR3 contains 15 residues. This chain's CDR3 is CASSFSGQGNNEQFF. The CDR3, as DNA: TGCGCCAGCAGCTTCTCCGGACAGGGGAACAATGAGCAGTTCTTC.

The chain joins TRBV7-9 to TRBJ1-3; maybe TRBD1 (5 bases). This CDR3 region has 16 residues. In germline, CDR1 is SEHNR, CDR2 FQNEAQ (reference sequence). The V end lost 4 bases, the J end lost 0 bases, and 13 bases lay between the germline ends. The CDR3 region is CASSSTGTHSGNTIYF. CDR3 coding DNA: TGTGCCAGCAGCTCTACCGGGACTCACTCTGGAAACACCATATATTTT.